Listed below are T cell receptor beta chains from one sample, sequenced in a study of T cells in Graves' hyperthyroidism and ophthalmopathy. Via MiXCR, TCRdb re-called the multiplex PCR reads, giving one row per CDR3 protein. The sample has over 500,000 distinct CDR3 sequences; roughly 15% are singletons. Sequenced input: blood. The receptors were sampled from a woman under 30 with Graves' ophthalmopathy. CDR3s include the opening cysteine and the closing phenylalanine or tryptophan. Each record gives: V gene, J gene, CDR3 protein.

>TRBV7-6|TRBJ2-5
CASSLVRGGQETQYF
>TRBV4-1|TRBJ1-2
CASSQPKRGRSYGYTF
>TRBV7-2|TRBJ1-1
CASSFPPRGINTEAFF
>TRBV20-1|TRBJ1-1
CSARGTSRGNTEAFF
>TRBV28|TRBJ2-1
CASSLFPLKNEQFF
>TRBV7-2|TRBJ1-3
CASSLEATAASGTIYF
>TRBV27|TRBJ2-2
CASSLGAGNTGELFF
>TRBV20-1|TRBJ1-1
CSADDKVMNTEAFF
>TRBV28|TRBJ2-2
CASSLRTGGNGELFF
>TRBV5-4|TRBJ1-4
CATGGVDDEKLFF
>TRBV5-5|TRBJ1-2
CASSPKDQGRSGYTF
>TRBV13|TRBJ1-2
CASSPPGNTPKGYTF
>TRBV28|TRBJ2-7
CASSSLGRTYEQYF
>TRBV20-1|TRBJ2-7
CSARTSGGNYEQYF
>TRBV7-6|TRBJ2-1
CASSLGPPVSYNEQFF
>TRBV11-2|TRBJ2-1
CASSLSPSGTGEQFF
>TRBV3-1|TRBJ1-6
CASSQSDRGNSPLHF
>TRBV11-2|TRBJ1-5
CASSQWDGHSNQPQHF
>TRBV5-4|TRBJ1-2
CASSVQGKYGYTF
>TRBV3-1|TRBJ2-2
CASSQGSAGELFF
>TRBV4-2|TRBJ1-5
CASSQDLGQNQPQHF
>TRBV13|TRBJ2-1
CASSLDAGSNEQFF
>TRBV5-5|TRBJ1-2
CASSFTGADYGYTF
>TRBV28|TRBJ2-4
CASGRGDPVAKNIQYF